Following are 26 T cell receptor beta chains from one sample sequenced in a study of neurological immune-mediated disorders. TCRdb re-derived calls from the 5' RACE reads in MiXCR, one entry per CDR3 protein. In the table there are roughly 14,000 distinct CDR3 sequences, about 10% of which are singletons. Source material: PBMCs. The receptors shown here come from a middle-aged woman in good health.

This clonotype was recorded many times. The chain couples TRBV28 to TRBJ2-2; 10 bases match TRBD1. V shed 3 bases and J 7 bases; nucleotides not matched to a gene: 11. CDR1 and CDR2 from the germline V gene are MDHEN and SYDVKM. The CDR3 sequence is 17 residues long. Written as DNA, the CDR3 is TGTGCCAGCAGTTTTTGGGACAGGGGTGTGTTAGGCGGGGAGCTGTTTTTT. Protein product: CASSFWDRGVLGGELFF.

This clonotype was seen ten or more times. V gene TRBV5-5 combines with J gene TRBJ2-5, with 8 nucleotides matching TRBD2. There are 14 residues in the CDR3. Trimming cost V 7 bases and J 5 bases; bases outside gene matches: 10. Germline V CDR1 and CDR2: SGHKS, YYEKEE (reference sequence). DNA of the CDR3: TGTGCCAGCGTCAACGGCGGGGGGCGGGAGACCCAGTACTTC. Its protein is CASVNGGGRETQYF.

This clonotype was seen at least ten times. One end of the junction is discordant with germline, which a read error may explain. This rearrangement joins TRBV7-7 to TRBJ2-7, with 9 bases identical to TRBD1. Per the germline V gene, CDR1 is SSHAT and CDR2 is FNYEAQ (reference sequence). The CDR3 is 15 residues long. The CDR3 sequence is CASSQNPGQGYEQYF. In nucleotides, the CDR3 is TGTGCTAGCAGCCAGAATCCGGGACAGGGCTACGAGCAGTACTTC. The full variable domain, its missing parts supplied by reference TRBV7-7 and TRBJ2-7, is GAGVSQSPRYKVTKRGQDVTLRCDPISSHATLYWYQQALGQGPEFLTYFNYEAQPDKSGLPSDRFSAERPEGSISTLTIQRTEQRDSAMYRCASSQNPGQGYEQYFGPGTRLTVT.

This clonotype was found many times. This rearrangement joins TRBV7-2 to TRBJ2-1; 8 bases are shared with TRBD1. Trimming at V came to 5 bases and at J to 2 bases, leaving 5 bases not matched to a gene. CDR3 size: 15 residues. From germline, CDR1 is SGHTA and CDR2 FQGNSA. Here the CDR3 reads CASSQDRAAYNEQFF. The CDR3 coding sequence is TGTGCCAGCAGCCAGGACAGGGCTGCCTACAATGAGCAGTTCTTC. Complete variable domain (other parts from reference TRBV7-2 and TRBJ2-1): GAGVSQSPSNKVTEKGKDVELRCDPISGHTALYWYRQSLGQGLEFLIYFQGNSAPDKSGLPSDRFSAERTGGSVSTLTIQRTQQEDSAVYLCASSQDRAAYNEQFFGPGTRLTVL.

The sample holds many counts of this clonotype. The gene calls are TRBV3-1 and TRBJ2-3; 7 bases are shared with TRBD2. This CDR3 has 15 residues. The J segment lost 0 bases and the V segment lost 4 bases, leaving 4 bases of the junction unmatched. CDR1 is LGHDT and CDR2 is YNNKEL in the germline V gene (reference sequence). The CDR3 DNA reads TGTGCCAGCAGCCTGAGCGGGGCTAGCACAGATACGCAGTATTTT. Amino acids: CASSLSGASTDTQYF.

This clonotype came up many times. CDR3 sequence (DNA): TGTGCCAGCTCCGACAGGGAGGGCTCCTACGAGCAGTACTTC. Its protein product is CASSDREGSYEQYF. This chain connects TRBV28 to TRBJ2-7; tentatively, D is TRBD1 or TRBD2 (7 bases each). CDR3 length: 14 residues. V dropped 8 bases and J dropped 0 bases, with 14 bases sitting between them. Per germline, CDR1 MDHEN and CDR2 SYDVKM. The full variable domain, completed using reference TRBV28 and TRBJ2-7, is DVKVTQSSRYLVKRTGEKVFLECVQDMDHENMFWYRQDPGLGLRLIYFSYDVKMKEKGDIPEGYSVSREKKERFSLILESASTNQTSMYLCASSDREGSYEQYFGPGTRLTVT.

This clonotype was observed many times. The chain joins TRBV27 to TRBJ1-2; 8 nucleotides match TRBD1. V shed 4 bases, J shed 3 bases, and the junction held 10 bases outside the gene matches. The germline V gene has CDR1 MNHEY and CDR2 SMNVEV (reference sequence). The CDR3 runs 16 residues. CDR3 DNA sequence: TGTGCCAGCAGTTCCCGACAGGGGCAGGGGGACTATGGCTACACCTTC. As protein: CASSSRQGQGDYGYTF.

This clonotype was observed at least ten times. This sequence joins TRBV4-1 and TRBJ2-1; 11 bases fit TRBD2. The trim removed 5 bases at V and 1 base at J, leaving 4 bases unmatched. Per germline, CDR1 MGHRA and CDR2 YSYEKL. This CDR3 region has 16 residues. DNA of the CDR3: TGCGCCAGCAGCACCCGACTAGCGGGATCCTACAATGAGCAGTTCTTC. This encodes CASSTRLAGSYNEQFF.

This clonotype was found many times. This sequence joins TRBV20-1 and TRBJ2-1; the D is unclear. Deletions cut 0 bases from V and 9 bases from J, with 18 bases between. CDR3 size: 15 residues. Per the germline V gene, CDR1 is DFQATT and CDR2 is SNEGSKA (reference sequence). In DNA, the CDR3 is TGCAGTGCTAGAGACCCGCTAGGAAGGGCGAGTGAGCAGTTCTTC. Translated, it gives CSARDPLGRASEQFF.

V gene TRBV6-2 or TRBV6-3 combines with J gene TRBJ1-5; D perhaps matches TRBD1 (6 bases). V was pared by 7 bases and J by 6 bases, with 25 bases between. This CDR3 is 17 amino acids long. Germline CDR1 MNHEY, CDR2 SVGEGT. The CDR3 loop reads CASTSPDYQGRSQPQHF. The CDR3, as DNA: TGTGCCAGCACCTCCCCGGATTACCAGGGGCGTAGTCAGCCCCAGCATTTT.

This clonotype was picked up many times. CDR3 sequence (DNA): TGTGCCAGCAGCCTTGCTAGCGGGAGTTTGCATACGGACACCGGGGAGCTGTTTTTT. It specifies CASSLASGSLHTDTGELFF. The V and J genes are TRBV6-5 and TRBJ2-2, with 10 bases matching TRBD2. Germline trimming cut 6 bases from V and 3 bases from J; bases unmatched to any gene: 16. The CDR3 runs to 19 residues. Germline V gives CDR1 MNHEY, CDR2 SVGAGI.

The V and J genes are TRBV11-3 and TRBJ2-7; tentatively, D is TRBD1 (5 bases). The V gene's germline CDR1 is SGHNT and CDR2 YENEEA. V was clipped by 4 bases and J by 7 bases, with 8 bases between them. CDR3 length: 11 amino acids. The CDR3 nucleotides are TGTGCCAGCAGCTCCTCAGGGGAGCAGTACTTC. It encodes CASSSSGEQYF. Drawing the rest from reference TRBV11-3 and TRBJ2-7, the complete variable domain is EAGVVQSPRYKIIEKKQPVAFWCNPISGHNTLYWYLQNLGQGPELLIRYENEEAVDDSQLPKDRFSAERLKGVDSTLKIQPAELGDSAVYLCASSSSGEQYFGPGTRLTVT.

By its share, this clonotype is medium-sized. The chain has TRBV4-1 and TRBJ2-3, with unresolved D. Germline CDR1 MGHRA, CDR2 YSYEKL. The CDR3 spans 11 residues. V shed 6 bases and J shed 3 bases, with 4 bases lying between them. The CDR3 sequence: CASSNTDTQYF. CDR3 coding DNA: TGCGCCAGCAGTAATACAGATACGCAGTATTTT.

This clonotype was found many times. DNA for the CDR3: TGTGCCAGCGCAAGAAGAGGACTAGCGGGATCAGCTCAGTACTTC. Residues: CASARRGLAGSAQYF. V usage is TRBV28 and J usage is TRBJ2-4, with 12 bases lining up with TRBD2. Germline values: CDR1 MDHEN, CDR2 SYDVKM. V lost 8 bases and J lost 12; bases outside the gene matches: 14. CDR3 length: 15 amino acids.

This clonotype was seen many times. The CDR3 sequence: CASSQSGPANTEAFF. As DNA, the CDR3 is TGTGCCAGCAGCCAATCAGGTCCAGCCAACACTGAAGCTTTCTTT. The V call is TRBV16, the J call TRBJ1-1; D gene unclear. This CDR3 has 15 amino acids. In germline, CDR1 is KGHSY, CDR2 FQNENV. V lost 0 bases and J lost 2, with 10 bases in between.

This clonotype was observed at least ten times. The chain carries TRBV7-2 and TRBJ2-7; 7 bases align to TRBD2. The CDR3 extends over 15 amino acids. Germline CDR1 is SGHTA and CDR2 is FQGNSA. J gave up 0 bases and V 1 base, and 3 bases lay outside the gene matches. The CDR3 sequence: CASSLGGGSSYEQYF. The CDR3 DNA reads as TGTGCCAGCAGCTTAGGGGGCGGGAGCTCCTACGAGCAGTACTTC.

Ten or more counts support this clonotype. V is TRBV20-1 and J is TRBJ1-5, with D tentatively TRBD1 (5 bases). V lost 6 bases to trimming and J lost 4 bases, with 19 bases between them. Germline CDR1 and CDR2: DFQATT and SNEGSKA (reference sequence). The CDR3 is 15 amino acids. This CDR3 reads CSAEELRGSNQPQHF. DNA for the CDR3: TGCAGTGCGGAGGAGTTAAGGGGCTCAAATCAGCCCCAGCATTTT.

The rearrangement links TRBV20-1 to TRBJ1-4; D call uncertain. The length of the CDR3 is 12 residues. V was pared by 6 bases and J by 8 bases, with 13 bases between. Germline loops: CDR1 DFQATT, CDR2 SNEGSKA (reference sequence). The DNA for the CDR3 is TGCAGTGCCGGAAGTTACCGGGAAAAACTGTTTTTT. It yields the protein CSAGSYREKLFF.

In its sample, this clonotype was seen many times. This chain joins TRBV5-5 and TRBJ1-5, with 8 positions matching TRBD1. After removal of 1 base from V and 4 bases from J, the junction contained 7 bases not matched to a gene. Germline V gene sequence: CDR1 SGHKS, CDR2 YYEKEE (reference sequence). This CDR3 is 16 amino acids long. The CDR3 sequence: CASSLIGDRRNQPQHF. The CDR3 nucleotides read TGTGCCAGCAGCTTGATAGGGGACAGGAGGAATCAGCCCCAGCATTTT.

Ten or more counts support this clonotype. The chain links TRBV15 to TRBJ2-2, with D possibly TRBD2 on 5 matching bases. The V end was cut by 0 bases, the J end by 7 bases, with 15 bases between. Germline V gene data show CDR1 as LNHNV and CDR2 as YYDKDF (reference sequence). This CDR3 has 16 amino acids. The CDR3: CATSRETRVGGGELFF. CDR3 nucleotides: TGTGCCACCAGCAGAGAGACGAGAGTAGGAGGCGGGGAGCTGTTTTTT.

This clonotype was found many times. The chain couples TRBV3-1 to TRBJ1-4; 8 bases align to TRBD1. Germline values: CDR1 LGHDT, CDR2 YNNKEL (reference sequence). Trimming cost V 4 bases and J 8 bases; bases outside gene matches: 6. The CDR3 consists of 14 residues. DNA of the CDR3: TGTGCCAGCAGCCTCCGAGACAGGGGCGAAAAACTGTTTTTT. Protein product: CASSLRDRGEKLFF.

In its sample, this clonotype was seen many times. This chain links TRBV6-2 or TRBV6-3 with TRBJ2-1; D may be TRBD1 or TRBD2 (6 bases each). Per germline, CDR1 MNHEY and CDR2 SVGEGT. Trimming left V 8 bases short and J 10 bases short, with 18 bases between. The CDR3 contains 13 residues. The CDR3 nucleotides are TGTGCCAGCCGCTGGAGGGGGTCCCGGGAGCAGTTCTTC. This encodes CASRWRGSREQFF.

There are many counts of this clonotype. This chain links TRBV3-1 with TRBJ2-1; possibly TRBD1 for D (6 bases). Germline-derived CDR1 and CDR2 are LGHDT and YNNKEL (reference sequence). The V gene lost 5 bases and the J gene lost 7 bases, with 12 bases spanning the gap. The CDR3 extends over 13 amino acids. The CDR3 protein is CASSGQNLNEQFF. DNA for the CDR3: TGTGCCAGCAGCGGACAGAACCTAAATGAGCAGTTCTTC.

The table lists this clonotype with many counts. The chain couples TRBV20-1 to TRBJ1-2; tentatively, D is TRBD1 (5 bases). With 3 bases removed from V and 2 bases from J, the gap between germline ends came to 16 bases. The germline V gene has CDR1 DFQATT and CDR2 SNEGSKA (reference sequence). The CDR3 has 15 amino acids. The CDR3 is CSASGADSENYGYTF. The CDR3 nucleotides read TGCAGTGCTAGTGGGGCCGACAGCGAGAACTATGGCTACACCTTC.

Concerning this clonotype: This may be a read error, as it is one base from a much larger clone. A read error is likely, as this CDR3 ends without the conserved phenylalanine or tryptophan. The genes are TRBV3-1 and TRBJ2-5; D may be TRBD1 or TRBD2 (6 bases each). V lost 2 bases, J lost 1 base, and 20 bases lay in between. The CDR3 extends over 18 amino acids. Germline CDR1 reads LGHDT; CDR2 reads YNNKEL (reference sequence). CDR3: CASSQTWGTGRLQETQYL. DNA of the CDR3: TGTGCCAGCAGCCAAACATGGGGAACAGGGAGGCTCCAAGAGACCCAGTACTTA.

This clonotype was seen many times. The V and J genes are TRBV20-1 and TRBJ2-1, with a possible D match to TRBD2 (5 bases). In germline, CDR1 is DFQATT, CDR2 SNEGSKA (reference sequence). Trimming pared 5 bases from V and 2 bases from J, leaving 22 bases between. CDR3 length: 17 residues. CDR3 sequence: CSAPPSFAGLAYNEQFF. For the CDR3, the DNA is TGCAGTGCTCCCCCCTCTTTTGCGGGCCTAGCCTACAATGAGCAGTTCTTC.